What follows describes a single TCR beta chain. This sample is part of a study of blood T cell repertoires in COVID-19. The overall study: Material from acute and convalescent COVID-19 was sourced from the United States, Italy and Spain. From T cells, B-cell-depleted T cells, or PBMCs came the material, which was cDNA or gDNA.

Authors' methods: Estimation of nucleated cell counts relied on the amplification of reference gene primers. TCRdb's copy holds only in-frame clones and misses some; the assay was immunoSEQ multiplex PCR. V, J and clone size reflect that table, while D and trimming were determined from the DNA. Seen here are 150,000 to 200,000 clones, nearly 85% observed once, and the top ten hold roughly 5.1%. Germline CDR1 is SGHVS and CDR2 is FNYEAQ. This CDR3 spans 13 amino acids. The V end was cut by 3 bases, the J end by 2 bases, with 7 bases between. This receptor was taken from a woman in her thirties with acute or convalescent COVID-19. The source material was peripheral blood. The chain has TRBV7-6 and TRBJ2-5; a possible D gene is TRBD1 (5 bases). Here the CDR3 DNA reads TGTGCCAGCAGCTTGCCAGGGCAAGAGACCCAGTACTTC. Its translation is CASSLPGQETQYF.